This T cell receptor beta chain was sequenced in a study of blood T cell repertoires in COVID-19. The CDR3 totals 12 residues. Germline CDR1 and CDR2: MGHRA and YSYEKL. This clone was seen just once. A read error may produce the germline difference seen at one junction end. Method: immunoSEQ multiplex PCR; TCRdb's copy keeps in-frame clones and lacks some. The data contain about 380,000 clones, around 85% of them singletons. The V gene is TRBV4-1, the J gene TRBJ1-2; a weak D match, TRBD1 (5 bases). Sequenced material: peripheral blood. The clonotype comes from a woman aged 18 to 35 with acute or convalescent COVID-19. The CDR3 DNA follows: TGCGCCAGCAGCCCCGACTCTAGGGGCTGCACCTTC. Encoded protein: CASSPDSRGCTF.